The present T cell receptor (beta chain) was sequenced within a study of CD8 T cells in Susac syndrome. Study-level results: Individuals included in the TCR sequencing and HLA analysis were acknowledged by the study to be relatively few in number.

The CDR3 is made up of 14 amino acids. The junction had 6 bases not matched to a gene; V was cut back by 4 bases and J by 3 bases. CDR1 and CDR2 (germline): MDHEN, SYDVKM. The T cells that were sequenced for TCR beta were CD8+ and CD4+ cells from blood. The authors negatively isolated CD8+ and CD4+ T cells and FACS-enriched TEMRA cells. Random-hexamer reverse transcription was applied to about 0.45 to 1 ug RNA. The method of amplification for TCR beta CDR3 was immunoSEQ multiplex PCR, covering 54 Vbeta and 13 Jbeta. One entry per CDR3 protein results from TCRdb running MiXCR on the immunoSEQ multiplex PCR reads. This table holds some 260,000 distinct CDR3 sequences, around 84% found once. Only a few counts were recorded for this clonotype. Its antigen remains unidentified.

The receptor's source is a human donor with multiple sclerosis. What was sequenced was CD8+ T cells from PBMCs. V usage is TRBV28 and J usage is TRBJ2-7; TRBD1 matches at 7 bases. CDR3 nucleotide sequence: TGTGCCAGCAGTTCCCGGGACAGACGCTACGAGCAGTACTTC. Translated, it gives CASSSRDRRYEQYF.